A few counts support the clone carrying this T cell receptor (beta chain). The antigen remains unidentified. This sample stems from a study of cytomegalovirus exposure and HLA in healthy donors. Study-wide points: Later analysis associated a missense DCLRE1C variant with TCR beta V- and J-gene trimming.

In the PCR, 60 Vbeta and 13 Jbeta primers were used. Profiled with immunoSEQ multiplex PCR; TCRdb holds only in-frame clones, not every one. The profile shows under 80,000 clones, 65% to 70% of them singletons. J gave up 3 bases and V 4 bases, and 7 bases lay outside the gene matches. The germline V gene encodes CDR1 MGHRA and CDR2 YSYEKL. The CDR3 has 15 residues. This TCR was recovered from a woman in her twenties or thirties in good health and CMV-seronegative. The specimen was PBMCs. The chain combines TRBV4-1 with TRBJ2-7, with TRBD2 matching over 9 bases. Here the CDR3 DNA reads TGCGCCAGCAGCCCGGGACTAGCCCCCTTCTACGAGCAGTACTTC. Amino acid sequence: CASSPGLAPFYEQYF.